This T cell receptor (beta chain) was recorded in a study of cytomegalovirus exposure and HLA in healthy donors. Study-wide findings and caveats: Excluded were some V segments that proved indistinguishable, including TRBV6-2 and TRBV6-3.

Comments on this clone: Its antigen is not identified.

The germline V gene encodes CDR1 MGHRA and CDR2 YSYEKL. CDR3 length: 17 residues. The V gene lost 1 base and the J gene lost 3 bases, with 16 bases spanning the gap. Healthy bone marrow donors made up the donor group. A multiplex PCR was run with 60 Vbeta primers and 13 Jbeta primers. In the source study's methods: Some 9.9 million of 70 million to 80 million unique TCR beta chains were shared, per a later count. This table comes from immunoSEQ multiplex PCR, and its TCRdb copy is limited to in-frame clones, with some not included. The DNA was the basis for D and trimming; V, J and clone size are from that table. The sample has 120,000 to 150,000 clones, approximately 83% seen once.

V usage is TRBV4-1 and J usage is TRBJ2-4, with D possibly matching TRBD1 (6 bases). This clonotype was obtained from a woman between 40 and 55 years old in good health and CMV-seronegative. Source material: PBMCs. Here the CDR3 DNA reads TGCGCCAGCAGCCAAGTGTCTACAGGGCTAGGCAAAAACATTCAGTACTTC. Protein product: CASSQVSTGLGKNIQYF.